The 21 T cell receptor beta chains listed next were all sequenced from one sample in a study of blood T cell repertoires in COVID-19. Using immunoSEQ multiplex PCR, the repertoire was profiled, and TCRdb retains in-frame clones only, with some absent. This repertoire shows tens of thousands of clones, roughly 90% found once; its top ten account for roughly 7.3%. The sample comprised peripheral blood. These TCRs come from a man aged 40-50 years with COVID-19, enrolled during active disease.

This chain links TRBV5-1 with TRBJ1-1; possible D gene TRBD1, 6 bases. V lost 4 bases and J 1 base, leaving 20 bases between the germline ends. CDR1 is SGHRS, CDR2 YFSETQ, per germline. CDR3 length: 17 amino acids. The DNA for the CDR3 is TGCGCCAGCAGCCCGGCGGTTGGCGGGGGGCGGAACACTGAAGCTTTCTTT. It codes for CASSPAVGGGRNTEAFF.

This clone showed up just once. This chain links TRBV7-9 with TRBJ2-1; 9 bases agree with TRBD2. This CDR3 is built from 15 residues. Germline V gene sequence: CDR1 SEHNR, CDR2 FQNEAQ (reference sequence). Trimming took 5 bases from V and 4 from J; bases not matched to a gene: 6. CDR3 protein: CASSLHLAGYNEQFF. CDR3 DNA: TGTGCCAGCAGCCTGCACCTAGCGGGGTACAATGAGCAGTTCTTC.

The CDR3: CASSPQQGFLVGYTF. CDR3 in DNA: TGTGCCAGCAGCCCACAACAGGGTTTTCTCGTTGGCTACACCTTC. The chain joins TRBV14 to TRBJ1-2, with TRBD1 as a possible D gene (6 bases). The CDR3 loop spans 15 amino acids. V gave up 4 bases and J gave up 7 bases, with 19 bases separating them. Germline CDR1 SGHDN, CDR2 FVKESK. The entire variable domain, with the rest obtained from reference TRBV14 and TRBJ1-2, is as follows: EAGVTQFPSHSVIEKGQTVTLRCDPISGHDNLYWYRRVMGKEIKFLLHFVKESKQDESGMPNNRFLAERTGGTYSTLKVQPAELEDSGVYFCASSPQQGFLVGYTFGSGTRLTVV.

The chain uses TRBV2 and TRBJ1-4; D remains ambiguous. The CDR3 sequence is 13 residues long. Germline V lookup: CDR1 SNHLY, CDR2 FYNNEI. The V end was cut by 5 bases, the J end by 0 bases, with 4 bases between. The CDR3: CASSPPTNEKLFF. The CDR3 DNA reads TGTGCCAGCAGTCCTCCAACTAATGAAAAACTGTTTTTT.

The chain employs TRBV27 and TRBJ1-5, with a tentative D call TRBD1 (6 bases). The CDR3 consists of 13 residues. Germline CDR1 reads MNHEY; CDR2 reads SMNVEV (reference sequence). As DNA, the CDR3 is TGTGCAACTCGGCTGGAAGGGGGTCAGCCCCAGCATTTT. It codes for CATRLEGGQPQHF.

The V gene is TRBV7-7, the J gene TRBJ2-5; 8 bases line up with TRBD1. J lost 5 bases, V lost 5 bases, and 7 bases had no gene match. Germline CDR1 SSHAT, CDR2 FNYEAQ (reference sequence). The CDR3 is 14 amino acids. CDR3 loop: CASSPRTGSETQYF. The CDR3 DNA reads as TGTGCCAGCAGCCCGCGGACAGGGTCGGAGACCCAGTACTTC.

V and J are TRBV14 and TRBJ1-4; D is undetermined. V dropped 6 bases and J dropped 2 bases, with 4 bases sitting between them. CDR1 SGHDN and CDR2 FVKESK come from the germline V gene. CDR3 length: 12 residues. DNA for the CDR3: TGTGCCAGCAGGAGGACTAATGAAAAACTGTTTTTT. Translated, it gives CASRRTNEKLFF. The variable domain in full, completed from reference TRBV14 and TRBJ1-4, reads EAGVTQFPSHSVIEKGQTVTLRCDPISGHDNLYWYRRVMGKEIKFLLHFVKESKQDESGMPNNRFLAERTGGTYSTLKVQPAELEDSGVYFCASRRTNEKLFFGSGTQLSVL.

This chain connects TRBV10-3 to TRBJ1-1, with a possible D match to TRBD1 (6 bases). V gave up 6 bases and J gave up 1 base, with 9 bases separating them. Germline lookup yields CDR1 ENHRY and CDR2 SYGVKD. The CDR3 has 13 residues. CDR3 DNA sequence: TGTGCCATCAGCCGACAGGAGAACACTGAAGCTTTCTTT. Translating it yields CAISRQENTEAFF.

V usage is TRBV18 and J usage is TRBJ1-5; D unclear. Trimming removed 0 bases at V and 2 bases at J, with 14 bases between. Germline-derived CDR1 and CDR2 are KGHSH and LQKENI. The CDR3 is 17 amino acids. CDR3: CASSPPSNSLGNQPQHF. The CDR3 DNA reads TGTGCCAGCTCACCACCTTCGAACAGTCTGGGCAATCAGCCCCAGCATTTT.

V and J are TRBV6-5 and TRBJ2-1; TRBD1 might be the D (6 bases). Germline loops: CDR1 MNHEY, CDR2 SVGAGI. Trimming cost V 5 bases and J 3 bases, with 14 bases left between them. The CDR3 has 15 amino acids. The CDR3 protein is CASSNRDTNYNEQFF. The CDR3 coding sequence is TGTGCCAGCAGTAACCGGGACACCAACTACAATGAGCAGTTCTTC.

The chain uses TRBV6-5 and TRBJ2-7, with D maybe TRBD1 (6 bases). The CDR3 sequence is 13 residues long. With 6 bases removed from V and 2 bases from J, the gap between germline ends came to 11 bases. Germline CDR1 is MNHEY and CDR2 is SVGAGI. The CDR3, as DNA: TGTGCCAGCAGGGCTCAGGGGACCTACGAGCAGTACTTC. This codes for CASRAQGTYEQYF.

The rearrangement links TRBV19 to TRBJ2-6; 12 bases map to TRBD2. The CDR3 length is 18 residues. With V trimmed by 5 bases and J by 0 bases, 5 bases remained unmatched. CDR1 and CDR2 from the germline V gene are LNHDA and SQIVND (reference sequence). In nucleotides, the CDR3 is TGTGCCAGTAGTGTCCCTAGCGGGGGGGACTCTGGGGCCAACGTCCTGACTTTC. Its translation is CASSVPSGGDSGANVLTF.

The chain employs TRBV30 and TRBJ2-2; weak D call: TRBD2 (5 bases). Germline CDR1 GTSNPN, CDR2 SVGIG (reference sequence). This CDR3 has 13 residues. V lost 0 bases and J lost 7, with 9 bases in between. This chain's CDR3 is CAWSVLSDGELFF. The CDR3, as DNA: TGTGCCTGGAGTGTACTTAGCGACGGGGAGCTGTTTTTT.

The chain couples TRBV3-1 (or the pseudogene TRBV3-2) to TRBJ2-2, with 15 bases that match TRBD2. In germline, CDR1 is LGHDT, CDR2 YNNKEL (reference sequence). V was clipped by 1 base and J by 7 bases; unmatched bases: 4. This CDR3 region has 17 residues. The CDR3 loop is CASSQGTSGGASGELFF. The CDR3 nucleotides read TGTGCCAGCAGCCAAGGGACTAGCGGGGGGGCAAGCGGGGAGCTGTTTTTT.

V is TRBV15 and J is TRBJ2-5, with D maybe TRBD1 (5 bases). The ends were cut back, 0 bases at V and 2 bases at J, with 7 bases in the middle. The CDR3 loop spans 14 amino acids. Per germline, CDR1 LNHNV and CDR2 YYDKDF (reference sequence). The CDR3 region has the DNA TGTGCCACCAGCAGAGACCAGGGACAAGAGACCCAGTACTTC. Residues: CATSRDQGQETQYF.

The chain combines TRBV2 with TRBJ1-2; a weak D match, TRBD1 (6 bases). Germline CDR1 and CDR2: SNHLY and FYNNEI. The CDR3 loop spans 17 amino acids. V lost 7 bases to trimming and J lost 1 base, with 22 bases between them. CDR3 in DNA: TGTGCCAGCACGCCCCGGACAGTTAGCCCTCTTAACTATGGCTACACCTTC. The encoded protein is CASTPRTVSPLNYGYTF.

This clone showed up just once. The CDR3 nucleotides are TGTGCCACCGCTTCGGGGGGCCCCCCCTACAATGAGCAGTTCTTC. It translates to CATASGGPPYNEQFF. The chain recombines TRBV10-3 with TRBJ2-1, with D possibly being TRBD2 (7 bases). V shed 10 bases and J shed 2 bases, with 18 bases lying between them. Looked up from germline, CDR1 is ENHRY and CDR2 is SYGVKD. The CDR3 length is 15 residues.

This chain connects TRBV5-1 to TRBJ1-1; D is uncertain. Trimming pared 2 bases from V and 2 bases from J, leaving 7 bases between. Germline CDR1 and CDR2: SGHRS and YFSETQ. The length of the CDR3 is 13 residues. As DNA, the CDR3 is TGCGCCAGCAGCTTCGAGGGTAACACTGAAGCTTTCTTT. Its translation: CASSFEGNTEAFF.

V usage is TRBV29-1 and J usage is TRBJ2-5; a weak D match, TRBD1 (6 bases). The CDR3 spans 14 residues. V gave up 4 bases and J gave up 1 base, with 13 bases separating them. The germline gives CDR1 SQVTM, CDR2 ANQGSEA. Written as DNA, the CDR3 is TGCAGCGTTGGATTAGCAGGGGCCCAAGAGACCCAGTACTTC. This translates into CSVGLAGAQETQYF.

This chain joins TRBV5-1 and TRBJ2-2; D remains ambiguous. Per germline, CDR1 SGHRS and CDR2 YFSETQ. The CDR3 is 14 amino acids. V lost 5 bases and J lost 1, with 9 bases in between. The CDR3: CASSFVMNTGELFF. Here the CDR3 DNA reads TGCGCCAGCAGTTTCGTAATGAACACCGGGGAGCTGTTTTTT.

In DNA, the CDR3 is TGTGCCAGCAACCGGGGTAACACTGAAGCTTTCTTT. Its protein is CASNRGNTEAFF. V is TRBV6-6 and J is TRBJ1-1, with no clear D. V was clipped by 7 bases and J by 2 bases, with 8 bases between them. CDR1 is MNHNY and CDR2 is SVGAGI in the germline V gene (reference sequence). The CDR3 is made up of 12 amino acids.